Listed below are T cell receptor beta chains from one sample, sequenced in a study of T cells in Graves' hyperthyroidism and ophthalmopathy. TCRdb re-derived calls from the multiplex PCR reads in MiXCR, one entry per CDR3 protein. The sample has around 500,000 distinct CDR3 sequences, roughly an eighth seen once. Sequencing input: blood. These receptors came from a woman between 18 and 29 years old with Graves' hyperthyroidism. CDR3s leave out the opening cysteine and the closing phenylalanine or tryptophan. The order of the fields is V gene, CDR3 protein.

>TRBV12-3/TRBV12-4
ASRRQGANGELF
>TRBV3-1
ASSQPPRLAGTIGELF
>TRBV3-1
ASSHPDYGETQY
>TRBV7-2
ASRLAGGGSYNEQF
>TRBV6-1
ASSYAATNEQF
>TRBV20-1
SAQTGLESSYEQY
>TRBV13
ASSGGTSGISEQY
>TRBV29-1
SVGRPGGGSNQPQH
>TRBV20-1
SARPASGRPTNEQF
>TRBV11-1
ASSFVPTGETQY
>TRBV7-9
ASSHRSYEQY
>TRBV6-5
ASSYSRGSGANVLT
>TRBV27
ASTRSGGGVRETQY
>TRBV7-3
ASSLSTGTGGTGELF
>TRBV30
AWSGLAGYNEQF
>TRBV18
ASSLRKLAGAYNEQF
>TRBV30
AWGVGGGTEQF
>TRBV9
ASSELAGVSYNEQF
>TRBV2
ASSAYSGNTIY
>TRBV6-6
ASSYSGRQNEKLF